Sequencing of this T cell receptor (beta chain) was carried out in a study of cytomegalovirus exposure and HLA in healthy donors. Findings and limits, study-wide: The authors considered a cluster of highly shared sequence variants likely to be a sequencing artifact. There were around 160 TCR beta chains listed as cytomegalovirus-associated. While the bulk of TCR sequences proved rare, some public TCRs turned up in many donors. Associated with HLA alleles at 0.05 false discovery rate in a later analysis were 16,951 TCR beta sequences.

The primer mix had 60 Vbeta and 13 Jbeta primers. Here immunoSEQ multiplex PCR was the method, and the copy in TCRdb shows in-frame clones only, minus some. Found here are 140,000 or so clones, around four fifths of them singletons; the top ten hold around 3.2%. The CDR3 covers 15 residues. Germline V gene sequence: CDR1 SGHTA, CDR2 FQGNSA. V lost 5 bases to trimming and J lost 8 bases, with 18 bases between them. This clone came up once. The antigen remains unidentified. This TCR derives from a male donor in good health and CMV-seronegative. The chain joins TRBV7-2 to TRBJ1-4, with D perhaps TRBD1 (5 bases). Sequencing used PBMCs. As DNA, the CDR3 is TGTGCCAGCAGCGACCGTGGGCAGGGTAGGGAAAAACTGTTTTTT. As protein: CASSDRGQGREKLFF.